These 20 T cell receptor beta chains share one sample of origin, sequenced in a study of blood T cell repertoires in COVID-19 (dated by TCRdb to the early 2020s). Library method: the immunoSEQ multiplex PCR assay. The immuneACCESS repertoire file appears here via TCRdb, limited to in-frame rearrangements. These files lack a portion of the clones; in checked studies, under half of the deficit traces to unresolved V genes, and the cause of the others is not known. The sample yields about 150,000 clones; about nine tenths were counted once. The top ten clones comprise about 4.1% of the sample. Sequences were obtained from peripheral blood. Every receptor here comes from an older woman with active or convalescent COVID-19.

This chain links TRBV2 with TRBJ1-5; D remains unclear. V was shortened by 4 bases and J by 1 base, with 5 bases between the two germline ends. The CDR3 sequence is 13 residues long. The V gene's germline CDR1 is SNHLY and CDR2 FYNNEI. The CDR3 nucleotides are TGTGCCAGCAGTGGAGGCAGCAATCAGCCCCAGCATTTT. Translation gives CASSGGSNQPQHF.

This chain uses TRBV5-6 with TRBJ1-2, with D perhaps matching TRBD1 (6 bases). The CDR3 runs 13 residues. Deletions cut 8 bases from V and 6 bases from J, with 17 bases between. Germline V gives CDR1 SGHDT, CDR2 YYEEEE. CDR3 protein: CASTTGTKNGYTF. In DNA, the CDR3 is TGTGCCAGTACAACCGGGACAAAGAATGGCTACACCTTC.

This clone appeared a few times. V and J are TRBV19 and TRBJ1-3; a possible D gene is TRBD1 (5 bases). Trimming took 5 bases from V and 8 from J, leaving 19 bases between them. Looked up from germline, CDR1 is LNHDA and CDR2 is SQIVND (reference sequence). The CDR3 is 15 amino acids. This CDR3 is CASSHLGGTGDTIYF. The CDR3 nucleotides are TGTGCCAGTAGTCACCTCGGAGGGACGGGGGACACCATATATTTT. Looking up the rest from reference TRBV19 and TRBJ1-3 gives the full variable domain: DGGITQSPKYLFRKEGQNVTLSCEQNLNHDAMYWYRQDPGQGLRLIYYSQIVNDFQKGDIAEGYSVSREKKESFPLTVTSAQKNPTAFYLCASSHLGGTGDTIYFGEGSWLTVV.

The rearrangement uses TRBV18 and TRBJ1-4; no firm D call. V shed 0 bases and J shed 5 bases, with 16 bases lying between them. CDR3 length: 17 residues. Germline CDR1 is KGHSH and CDR2 is LQKENI. CDR3 DNA sequence: TGTGCCAGCTCACCACCCGGTTTTTCAGGAGGGAATGAAAAACTGTTTTTT. Its translation: CASSPPGFSGGNEKLFF.

The CDR3 is CASRWTAVTGELFF. The CDR3 coding sequence is TGCGCCAGCAGATGGACAGCCGTTACCGGGGAGCTGTTTTTT. The J gene is TRBJ2-2, the V gene TRBV5-1; the D gene is possibly TRBD1 (6 bases). CDR1 is SGHRS and CDR2 is YFSETQ in the germline V gene. CDR3 length: 14 residues. Trimming stripped 5 bases from V and 5 bases from J, with 13 bases between. Together with reference TRBV5-1 and TRBJ2-2, the CDR3 gives the full variable domain: KAGVTQTPRYLIKTRGQQVTLSCSPISGHRSVSWYQQTPGQGLQFLFEYFSETQRNKGNFPGRFSGRQFSNSRSEMNVSTLELGDSALYLCASRWTAVTGELFFGEGSRLTVL.

The chain carries TRBV6-4 and TRBJ2-3, with TRBD2 matching 11 bases. Germline CDR1 reads MRHNA; CDR2 reads SNTAGT. The CDR3 is 15 amino acids. V was clipped by 5 bases and J by 3 bases; unmatched bases: 4. CDR3 protein: CASSPGTSGTDTQYF. The CDR3 bases are TGTGCCAGCAGTCCCGGGACTAGCGGTACAGATACGCAGTATTTT.

This chain joins TRBV10-3 and TRBJ1-1; D gene unclear. The germline V gene has CDR1 ENHRY and CDR2 SYGVKD. The germline V and J ends were trimmed by 3 bases and 7 bases, with 6 bases remaining between them. The CDR3 sequence is 11 residues long. The CDR3: CAISDAGEAFF. The CDR3 DNA is TGTGCCATCAGTGACGCGGGTGAAGCTTTCTTT.

The V gene is TRBV7-2, the J gene TRBJ1-1, with D perhaps TRBD1 (6 bases). Germline lookup yields CDR1 SGHTA and CDR2 FQGNSA. Deletions cut 3 bases from V and 0 bases from J, with 17 bases between. The CDR3 extends over 17 amino acids. This CDR3 is CASSFPRGGRMNTEAFF. CDR3 in DNA: TGTGCCAGCAGCTTCCCGAGGGGGGGGAGGATGAACACTGAAGCTTTCTTT.

The chain has TRBV30 and TRBJ1-1; 7 positions agree with TRBD1. The CDR3 runs to 13 residues. Losses at the gene ends were 7 bases for V and 0 bases for J; bases not matched to a gene: 5. Per the germline V gene, CDR1 is GTSNPN and CDR2 is SVGIG (reference sequence). The DNA of the CDR3 is TGTGCCTCTTCTACAGGGGTGAACACTGAAGCTTTCTTT. Amino acid sequence: CASSTGVNTEAFF. Combining the CDR3 with reference TRBV30 and TRBJ1-1 gives the whole variable domain SQTIHQWPATLVQPVGSPLSLECTVEGTSNPNLYWYRQAAGRGLQLLFYSVGIGQISSEVPQNLSASRPQDRQFILSSKKLLLSDSGFYLCASSTGVNTEAFFGQGTRLTVV.

This clone was detected only once. The V and J genes are TRBV4-3 and TRBJ2-7, with TRBD1 identical over 7 bases. The V gene's germline CDR1 is LGHNA and CDR2 YSLEER. This CDR3 is 15 amino acids long. V lost 1 base to trimming and J lost 4 bases; unmatched junction nucleotides: 7. The CDR3 here is CASSQAVGTVYEQYF. The DNA of the CDR3 is TGCGCCAGCAGCCAAGCTGTTGGGACAGTGTACGAGCAGTACTTC.

The chain links TRBV10-3 to TRBJ2-5; 8 nucleotides align to TRBD2. In germline, CDR1 is ENHRY, CDR2 SYGVKD. This CDR3 has 16 residues. Trimming cost V 3 bases and J 1 base; bases outside gene matches: 7. CDR3: CAISDIVAGGQETQYF. The CDR3 nucleotides read TGTGCCATCAGTGATATCGTTGCGGGGGGCCAAGAGACCCAGTACTTC.

The V and J genes are TRBV6-5 and TRBJ2-2; 9 nucleotides align to TRBD1. Germline loops: CDR1 MNHEY, CDR2 SVGAGI. The CDR3 sequence is 14 residues long. Trimming removed 6 bases from V and 4 bases from J; junction bases left unmatched: 3. CDR3 sequence reads: CASRGQGGTGELFF. Here the CDR3 DNA reads TGTGCCAGCAGGGGACAGGGAGGCACCGGGGAGCTGTTTTTT.

The chain links TRBV19 to TRBJ2-5; TRBD1 is a possible D gene (5 bases). Trimming removed 8 bases from V and 9 bases from J, with 19 bases in between. The CDR3 length is 13 residues. Germline V lookup: CDR1 LNHDA, CDR2 SQIVND (reference sequence). The CDR3: CASRRQLQEPQYF. CDR3 sequence (DNA): TGTGCCAGTCGTAGACAGTTACAGGAGCCCCAGTACTTC.

The rearrangement joins TRBV29-1 to TRBJ2-1; possibly TRBD1 for D (6 bases). The V gene's germline CDR1 is SQVTM and CDR2 ANQGSEA. The CDR3 extends over 14 amino acids. The V end lost 3 bases, the J end lost 0 bases, and 9 bases lay between the germline ends. CDR3 sequence (DNA): TGCAGCGTTGAGGGGACAAGCTCCTACAATGAGCAGTTCTTC. Translation: CSVEGTSSYNEQFF.

The chain links TRBV29-1 to TRBJ2-2; tentatively, D is TRBD2 (6 bases). Deletions cut 6 bases from V and 6 bases from J, with 14 bases between. The CDR3 totals 13 residues. The germline V gene has CDR1 SQVTM and CDR2 ANQGSEA. In nucleotides, the CDR3 is TGCAGCGTGCGGGACGGAGACTCCGGGGAGCTGTTTTTT. The encoded protein is CSVRDGDSGELFF.

V usage is TRBV11-2 and J usage is TRBJ2-2, with TRBD2 as a possible D gene (5 bases). The V end was cut by 0 bases, the J end by 7 bases, with 9 bases between. From germline, CDR1 is SGHAT and CDR2 FQNNGV. This CDR3 region has 14 residues. CDR3 region: CASSLELAFGELFF. CDR3 DNA sequence: TGTGCCAGCAGCTTAGAATTAGCGTTCGGGGAGCTGTTTTTT.

The chain joins TRBV6-5 to TRBJ2-3; maybe TRBD1 (6 bases). This CDR3 is 14 amino acids long. CDR1 and CDR2 (germline): MNHEY, SVGAGI. V was trimmed by 4 bases and J by 2 bases, leaving 10 bases between them. In DNA, the CDR3 is TGTGCCAGCAGTTCAACAGGGAACACAGATACGCAGTATTTT. Its protein product is CASSSTGNTDTQYF.

For the CDR3, the DNA is TGTGCCAGCAGTCAATTTTCGAACACTGAAGCTTTCTTT. Amino acids: CASSQFSNTEAFF. The V and J genes are TRBV12-3 or TRBV12-4 and TRBJ1-1, with D hard to call. V was cut by 5 bases and J by 1 base, with 8 bases left in between. This CDR3 is built from 13 residues.

The chain recombines TRBV11-3 with TRBJ1-6; 7 bases align to TRBD1. The ends lost 1 base at V and 0 bases at J; junction bases unmatched: 9. Per germline, CDR1 SGHNT and CDR2 YENEEA. The CDR3 contains 19 residues. Here the CDR3 reads CASSLGVGDSSSYNSPLHF. CDR3 nucleotides: TGTGCCAGCAGCTTAGGGGTAGGGGACAGTAGCTCCTATAATTCACCCCTCCACTTT.

The chain is built from TRBV18 and TRBJ1-6, with D unresolved. This CDR3 contains 14 residues. Trimming stripped 6 bases from V and 7 bases from J, with 13 bases between. Germline V gives CDR1 KGHSH, CDR2 LQKENI. CDR3 nucleotide sequence: TGTGCCAGCTCGTCCTACGAGGGAAATTCACCCCTCCACTTT. Encoded protein: CASSSYEGNSPLHF.